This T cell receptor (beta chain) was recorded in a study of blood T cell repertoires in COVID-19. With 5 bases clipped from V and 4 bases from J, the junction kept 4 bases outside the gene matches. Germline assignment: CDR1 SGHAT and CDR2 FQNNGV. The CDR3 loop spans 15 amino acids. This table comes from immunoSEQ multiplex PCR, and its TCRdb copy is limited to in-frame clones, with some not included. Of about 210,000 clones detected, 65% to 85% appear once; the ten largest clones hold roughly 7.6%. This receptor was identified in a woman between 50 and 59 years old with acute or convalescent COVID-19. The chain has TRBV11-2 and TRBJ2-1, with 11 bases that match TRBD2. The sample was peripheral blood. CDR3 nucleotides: TGTGCCAGCAGCCGATGGACTAGCGGGTACAATGAGCAGTTCTTC. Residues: CASSRWTSGYNEQFF.